This TCR beta chain was sequenced for a study of T cell responses to AZD1222 COVID-19 vaccine. Sequencing was performed with immunoSEQ multiplex PCR; in TCRdb, only in-frame clones are kept and a portion is missing. The data hold some 100,000 clones, with roughly nine tenths observed a single time. The CDR3 length is 14 residues. Germline CDR1 SGHTA, CDR2 FQGTGA. Trimming cost V 6 bases and J 0 bases; bases outside gene matches: 2. The chain uses TRBV7-3 and TRBJ1-3, with 7 nucleotides matching TRBD1. The TCR comes from an adult in good health. Material: peripheral blood, obtained on day 0 of AZD1222 vaccination. In DNA, the CDR3 is TGTGCCAGCAGTCCAGGGGGCTCTGGAAACACCATATATTTT. Translating it yields CASSPGGSGNTIYF.